What follows are 29 T cell receptor beta chains derived from one specimen sequenced in a study of cytomegalovirus exposure and HLA in healthy donors. The PCR employed 60 Vbeta primers together with 13 Jbeta primers. Method: immunoSEQ multiplex PCR; TCRdb's copy keeps in-frame clones and lacks some. The sample consists of under 200,000 clones, 75% to 85% of them appearing once. Sequenced input: PBMCs. All receptors derive from a man aged 45-60 years in good health and CMV-seropositive.

This chain joins TRBV7-2 and TRBJ1-1; weak D call: TRBD1 (6 bases). Per germline, CDR1 SGHTA and CDR2 FQGNSA. There are 13 residues in the CDR3. V gave up 4 bases and J gave up 3 bases, with 9 bases separating them. The CDR3 sequence is CASSSQGHTEAFF. The DNA for the CDR3 is TGTGCCAGCAGCTCACAGGGACACACTGAAGCTTTCTTT.

The rearrangement joins TRBV5-6 to TRBJ2-2; 7 bases fit TRBD1. Germline V gene sequence: CDR1 SGHDT, CDR2 YYEEEE. The CDR3 spans 15 residues. V was clipped by 4 bases and J by 1 base; unmatched bases: 4. The CDR3 coding sequence is TGTGCCAGCAGCCGGACAGGAATGAACACCGGGGAGCTGTTTTTT. Amino acid sequence: CASSRTGMNTGELFF.

The V and J genes are TRBV5-1 and TRBJ2-1, with a weak D call TRBD1 (6 bases). The CDR3 is made up of 15 amino acids. Germline CDR1 SGHRS, CDR2 YFSETQ. V shed 4 bases and J shed 5 bases, with 16 bases lying between them. CDR3: CASSPASGVNNEQFF. DNA for the CDR3: TGCGCCAGCAGCCCCGCCTCAGGGGTCAACAATGAGCAGTTCTTC.

The chain is built from TRBV5-4 and TRBJ2-1, with 8 bases that match TRBD1. Losses at the gene ends were 4 bases for V and 3 bases for J; bases not matched to a gene: 6. CDR1 SGHNT and CDR2 YYREEE come from the germline V gene (reference sequence). This CDR3 is 15 amino acids long. In nucleotides, the CDR3 is TGTGCCAGCAGCCCTGGACAGGGTAACTACAATGAGCAGTTCTTC. Protein sequence: CASSPGQGNYNEQFF.

The rearrangement links TRBV19 to TRBJ1-3, with 7 nucleotides matching TRBD1. The junction had 6 bases not matched to a gene; V was cut back by 5 bases and J by 5 bases. This CDR3 comprises 14 residues. Germline CDR1 LNHDA, CDR2 SQIVND (reference sequence). The chain's CDR3 is CASSLGQVRNTIYF. CDR3 in DNA: TGTGCCAGTAGTCTCGGACAGGTCCGAAACACCATATATTTT.

The J gene is TRBJ1-2, the V gene TRBV11-2, with no clear D. The CDR3 covers 14 residues. V was pared by 5 bases and J by 6 bases, with 16 bases between. Germline V gives CDR1 SGHAT, CDR2 FQNNGV. CDR3 residues: CASSDNGVEDGYTF. The CDR3 nucleotides read TGTGCCAGCAGCGATAACGGGGTAGAGGATGGCTACACCTTC.

V is TRBV19 and J is TRBJ1-2; perhaps TRBD1 as D (6 bases). This CDR3 contains 15 residues. The V end lost 1 base, the J end lost 8 bases, and 17 bases lay between the germline ends. Per germline, CDR1 LNHDA and CDR2 SQIVND (reference sequence). CDR3 bases: TGTGCCAGTAGTATAGTTCACAGGGAATCGGAAGGCTACACCTTC. Its protein product is CASSIVHRESEGYTF. Variable domain in full (rest from reference TRBV19 and TRBJ1-2): DGGITQSPKYLFRKEGQNVTLSCEQNLNHDAMYWYRQDPGQGLRLIYYSQIVNDFQKGDIAEGYSVSREKKESFPLTVTSAQKNPTAFYLCASSIVHRESEGYTFGSGTRLTVV.

This clone was counted only a few times. CDR3 loop: CASSLGQGATYGYTF. The CDR3 DNA reads as TGCGCCAGCAGCTTAGGACAGGGGGCGACTTATGGCTACACCTTC. The chain is built from TRBV5-1 and TRBJ1-2; 11 positions match TRBD1. CDR1 is SGHRS, CDR2 YFSETQ, per germline. The V gene end was trimmed by 2 bases and the J gene end by 5 bases; junction bases not matched to a gene: 5. This CDR3 is 15 amino acids long.

This clone has a single count. The chain employs TRBV5-1 and TRBJ1-1; unclear D gene. With 4 bases removed from V and 0 bases from J, the gap between germline ends came to 13 bases. CDR1 and CDR2 from the germline V gene are SGHRS and YFSETQ. The CDR3 covers 15 residues. CDR3 protein: CASSPRPAMNTEAFF. The CDR3, as DNA: TGCGCCAGCAGCCCCCGTCCCGCTATGAACACTGAAGCTTTCTTT.

A single count supports this clone. The chain combines TRBV2 with TRBJ1-1; D remains ambiguous. V was clipped by 1 base and J by 0 bases, with 12 bases between them. The length of the CDR3 is 16 residues. Germline V lookup: CDR1 SNHLY, CDR2 FYNNEI. The CDR3 coding sequence is TGTGCCAGCAGTGAAGGCTTAGAGGGCATGAACACTGAAGCTTTCTTT. Translation: CASSEGLEGMNTEAFF.

This clone was detected only a few times. V usage is TRBV6-5 and J usage is TRBJ1-1, with no clear D. Germline-derived CDR1 and CDR2 are MNHEY and SVGAGI. The CDR3 totals 15 residues. V was pared by 2 bases and J by 0 bases, with 10 bases between. DNA for the CDR3: TGTGCCAGCAGTTACGGCGGCGCGGTGAACACTGAAGCTTTCTTT. It codes for CASSYGGAVNTEAFF.

As DNA, the CDR3 is TGTGCCAGCCGGGACAGGGGGCGGGTCTGGGAAAAACTGTTTTTT. Translation: CASRDRGRVWEKLFF. The chain joins TRBV21-1 to TRBJ1-4; the table calls TRBD1, which could not be checked here. TRBV21-1 is classified as a pseudogene. The CDR3 runs 15 residues.

The rearrangement uses TRBV6-6 and TRBJ1-1; 11 bases match TRBD1. The J segment lost 4 bases and the V segment lost 6 bases, leaving 7 bases of the junction unmatched. The CDR3 is 15 residues long. Germline CDR1 MNHNY, CDR2 SVGAGI (reference sequence). CDR3 region: CASRGQGGLGTEAFF. The CDR3, as DNA: TGTGCCAGCAGGGGACAGGGGGGTTTGGGCACTGAAGCTTTCTTT.

The chain recombines TRBV11-2 with TRBJ2-2, with 9 bases identical to TRBD1. This CDR3 is built from 18 residues. V shed 2 bases and J 7 bases; nucleotides not matched to a gene: 14. CDR1 SGHAT and CDR2 FQNNGV come from the germline V gene. The CDR3 DNA reads as TGTGCCAGCAGCTTACGTACCCGGGACAGGGTAGGGGGCGGGGAGCTGTTTTTT. Translation: CASSLRTRDRVGGGELFF.

The chain employs TRBV6-6 and TRBJ2-7; no clear D gene. The CDR3 runs to 13 residues. Germline loops: CDR1 MNHNY, CDR2 SVGAGI (reference sequence). V was shortened by 4 bases and J by 3 bases, with 10 bases between the two germline ends. The CDR3 nucleotides are TGTGCCAGCAGTTCGAACGGGTACTACGAGCAGTACGTC. Amino acids: CASSSNGYYEQYV.

This clone was detected a few times. The junction does not match germline at one end; this may be a read error. This sequence joins TRBV5-1 and TRBJ1-2, with 7 bases matching TRBD1. The CDR3 runs 12 residues. Germline-derived CDR1 and CDR2 are SGHRS and YFSETQ. DNA for the CDR3: TGCGCCAGCAGCCACGACAGGGAAGTCCGCATCTTC. Translation: CASSHDREVRIF.

The chain links TRBV7-8 to TRBJ1-3, with TRBD1 as a possible D gene (6 bases). Looked up from germline, CDR1 is SGHVS and CDR2 is FQNEAQ. The CDR3 is made up of 16 amino acids. V shed 2 bases and J shed 0 bases, with 11 bases lying between them. CDR3 loop: CASSLQPDSSGNTIYF. The DNA for the CDR3 is TGTGCCAGCAGCTTACAACCGGACAGCTCTGGAAACACCATATATTTT.

This clone came up once. The same CDR3 arises from other DNA sequences in this sample as well. V and J are TRBV19 and TRBJ2-7; D is possibly TRBD2 (6 bases). The CDR3 runs to 14 residues. Germline V lookup: CDR1 LNHDA, CDR2 SQIVND (reference sequence). Trimming took 5 bases from V and 2 from J, leaving 13 bases between them. For the CDR3, the DNA is TGTGCCAGTAGTTCCAGCGGAGGGGCCTACGAGCAGTACTTC. It yields the protein CASSSSGGAYEQYF.

V is TRBV7-9 and J is TRBJ1-1; a possible D gene is TRBD1 (6 bases). The V and J ends lost 5 bases and 1 base respectively, with 11 bases between them. The length of the CDR3 is 14 residues. Germline CDR1 reads SEHNR; CDR2 reads FQNEAQ (reference sequence). DNA for the CDR3: TGTGCCAGCAGCCCAACGACAGGGAACACTGAAGCTTTCTTT. It yields the protein CASSPTTGNTEAFF.

The V and J genes are TRBV2 and TRBJ2-3; 16 bases map to TRBD2. The ends lost 6 bases at V and 5 bases at J; junction bases unmatched: 8. Germline assignment: CDR1 SNHLY and CDR2 FYNNEI. The CDR3 is 17 residues long. The CDR3 here is CASRGTSGGAGIDTQYF. The DNA of the CDR3 is TGTGCCAGCAGGGGGACTAGCGGGGGGGCAGGGATAGATACGCAGTATTTT. The variable domain in full, with the rest retrieved from reference TRBV2 and TRBJ2-3, is EPEVTQTPSHQVTQMGQEVILRCVPISNHLYFYWYRQILGQKVEFLVSFYNNEISEKSEIFDDQFSVERPDGSNFTLKIRSTKLEDSAMYFCASRGTSGGAGIDTQYFGPGTRLTVL.

The V gene is TRBV9, the J gene TRBJ2-2; 9 bases align to TRBD2. CDR3 length: 18 amino acids. V lost 0 bases to trimming and J lost 3 bases; unmatched junction nucleotides: 9. The germline V gene encodes CDR1 SGDLS and CDR2 YYNGEE. Written as DNA, the CDR3 is TGTGCCAGCAGCGTAGTAGAGACTAGCGGCTTTTACACCGGGGAGCTGTTTTTT. This sequence encodes CASSVVETSGFYTGELFF.

For the CDR3, the DNA is TGTGCCAGCAGCTTATTAGGGGGAGCGGCCGAGCAGTTCTTC. Its protein is CASSLLGGAAEQFF. The genes are TRBV7-2 and TRBJ2-1; D might be TRBD1 (6 bases). Germline values: CDR1 SGHTA, CDR2 FQGNSA. V was shortened by 2 bases and J by 10 bases, with 15 bases between the two germline ends. The CDR3 consists of 14 residues.

V gene TRBV7-8 combines with J gene TRBJ2-1, with a tentative D call TRBD1 (6 bases). Germline V CDR1 and CDR2: SGHVS, FQNEAQ. V was shortened by 1 base and J by 3 bases, with 10 bases between the two germline ends. The CDR3 runs to 15 residues. As DNA, the CDR3 is TGTGCCAGCAGCTTAGGCAGGGGCGGCTACAATGAGCAGTTCTTC. It encodes CASSLGRGGYNEQFF.

V usage is TRBV5-8 and J usage is TRBJ1-2, with TRBD1 matching 9 bases. With V trimmed by 1 base and J by 7 bases, 20 bases remained unmatched. The CDR3 is made up of 19 amino acids. Germline CDR1 is SGHTS and CDR2 is YDEGEE. The CDR3 DNA is TGTGCCAGCAGCTTGCCGGTACAGGGGGCGAATGGTAGAGGTAGTGGCTACACCTTC. Translated, it gives CASSLPVQGANGRGSGYTF.

In this sample, this clone turned up once. The chain carries TRBV6-1 and TRBJ2-1; 10 positions agree with TRBD2. The germline V gene has CDR1 MNHNS and CDR2 SASEGT. The CDR3 loop spans 15 amino acids. The trim removed 7 bases at V and 4 bases at J, leaving 7 bases unmatched. The CDR3 here is CASIFSAGGYNEQFF. For the CDR3, the DNA is TGTGCCAGCATCTTCTCAGCGGGAGGGTACAATGAGCAGTTCTTC.

This rearrangement joins TRBV5-5 to TRBJ2-6; 7 nucleotides match TRBD1. V shed 3 bases and J 0 bases; nucleotides not matched to a gene: 6. Germline V CDR1 and CDR2: SGHKS, YYEKEE (reference sequence). The CDR3 is made up of 17 amino acids. Written as DNA, the CDR3 is TGTGCCAGCAGCTCACCGGGACAGATCTCTGGGGCCAACGTCCTGACTTTC. Amino acid sequence: CASSSPGQISGANVLTF.

The genes are TRBV5-5 and TRBJ1-1; 9 nucleotides match TRBD1. Germline CDR1 is SGHKS and CDR2 is YYEKEE (reference sequence). J gave up 11 bases and V 2 bases, and 4 bases lay outside the gene matches. The CDR3 consists of 12 residues. This CDR3 is CASSLGQGKAFF. The CDR3, as DNA: TGTGCCAGCAGCTTAGGACAGGGGAAGGCTTTCTTT.

The V and J genes are TRBV7-8 and TRBJ1-5; D unclear. The germline V and J ends were trimmed by 1 base and 7 bases, with 17 bases remaining between them. Germline V gene lookup returns CDR1 SGHVS and CDR2 FQNEAQ. This CDR3 contains 16 residues. The CDR3 bases are TGTGCCAGCAGCTTAGGATCTATCTCGGGAGCCCAGCCCCAGCATTTT. It is translated as CASSLGSISGAQPQHF.

This sequence joins TRBV19 and TRBJ2-2; 10 bases fit TRBD1. The V segment lost 6 bases and the J segment 4 bases; nucleotides outside the gene matches: 5. CDR1 is LNHDA and CDR2 is SQIVND in the germline V gene (reference sequence). The CDR3 runs to 15 residues. CDR3 loop: CASRPGQGSTGELFF. CDR3 sequence (DNA): TGTGCCAGTAGGCCGGGACAGGGGAGCACCGGGGAGCTGTTTTTT.